These T cell receptor beta chains were read from a single sample in a study of tumor T cells in aggressive B-cell lymphoma. Clones were read by immunoSEQ multiplex PCR, and TCRdb kept only the in-frame ones, dropping some. This sample has 9,000 or so clones; around 84% occur once, and the top ten carry 3% to 4%. The sample comprised tumor tissue. These receptors all come from an adult with diffuse large B cell lymphoma. CDR3s include the opening cysteine and the closing phenylalanine or tryptophan. D genes are given only for firm matches. The size field is filled for only some rows; it gives once, few, many or a size class.

d_call clone_size j_call v_call cdr3_aa cdr3_nt
TRBD1 - TRBJ1-6 TRBV27 CASTRTGGPYSPLHF TGTGCCAGCACCCGGACAGGGGGCCCTTATTCACCCCTCCACTTT
- - TRBJ1-2 TRBV28 CASIQGNYGYTF TGTGCCAGCATTCAGGGGAACTATGGCTACACCTTC
- - TRBJ2-7 TRBV5-1 CASSPAGSPYEQYF TGCGCCAGCAGCCCGGCCGGGAGCCCCTACGAGCAGTACTTC
TRBD1 - TRBJ2-5 TRBV29-1 CSVDIGGQWETQYF TGCAGCGTCGATATTGGGGGACAGTGGGAGACCCAGTACTTC
TRBD2 few TRBJ2-5 TRBV2 CASRGGGAGGFSSETQYF TGTGCGAGCAGGGGCGGGGGGGCGGGGGGCTTCAGTTCGGAGACCCAGTACTTC
TRBD1 - TRBJ1-2 TRBV6-1 CASSAGQMYGYTF TGTGCCAGCAGTGCGGGACAGATGTATGGCTACACCTTC
- - TRBJ2-3 TRBV9 CASSESPGNQVPDTQYF TGTGCCAGCAGCGAATCTCCGGGGAATCAAGTCCCAGATACGCAGTATTTT
- once TRBJ2-1 TRBV15 CATARIYNEQFF TGTGCCACGGCGAGGATCTACAATGAGCAGTTCTTC
TRBD2 - TRBJ2-5 TRBV6-5 CASSYLGTSEETQYF TGTGCCAGCAGTTACCTTGGGACTAGCGAAGAGACCCAGTACTTC
- - TRBJ1-1 TRBV25-1 CASSLTGVNTEAFF TGTGCCAGCAGTCTAACAGGCGTGAACACTGAAGCTTTCTTT
TRBD2 - TRBJ2-1 TRBV5-1 CASSWGWTSGGGWNEQFF TGCGCCAGCAGCTGGGGATGGACTAGCGGGGGGGGATGGAATGAGCAGTTCTTC
TRBD2 - TRBJ2-3 TRBV5-1 CASSLGGTSGVDTQYF TGCGCCAGCAGCTTGGGGGGGACTAGCGGGGTGGATACGCAGTATTTT
- - TRBJ2-5 TRBV29-1 CSVVRQVGETQYF TGCAGCGTTGTACGACAGGTTGGAGAGACCCAGTACTTC
- once TRBJ1-1 TRBV18 CASQTPMNTEAFF TGTGCCAGCCAGACACCCATGAACACTGAAGCTTTCTTT
- once TRBJ1-6 TRBV2 CASSREIENSPLHF TGTGCCAGCAGCCGGGAGATTGAGAATTCACCCCTCCACTTT
TRBD1 - TRBJ2-3 TRBV28 CASRTGTATDTQYF TGTGCCAGCAGAACGGGGACAGCTACAGATACGCAGTATTTT
- - TRBJ1-6 TRBV6-5 CAGTHGSSYNSPLHF TGTGCCGGCACCCATGGGAGCTCCTATAATTCACCCCTCCACTTT
TRBD2 - TRBJ2-1 TRBV28 CASGRGGARGNEQFF TGTGCCAGTGGTCGCGGGGGGGCCCGAGGGAATGAGCAGTTCTTC
- - TRBJ1-5 TRBV27 CASVDRLRAQPQHF TGTGCCAGCGTTGACAGGTTGAGGGCTCAGCCCCAGCATTTT
- - TRBJ2-2 TRBV2 CASSDGWAHRELFF TGTGCCAGCAGTGATGGCTGGGCTCACCGGGAGCTGTTTTTT